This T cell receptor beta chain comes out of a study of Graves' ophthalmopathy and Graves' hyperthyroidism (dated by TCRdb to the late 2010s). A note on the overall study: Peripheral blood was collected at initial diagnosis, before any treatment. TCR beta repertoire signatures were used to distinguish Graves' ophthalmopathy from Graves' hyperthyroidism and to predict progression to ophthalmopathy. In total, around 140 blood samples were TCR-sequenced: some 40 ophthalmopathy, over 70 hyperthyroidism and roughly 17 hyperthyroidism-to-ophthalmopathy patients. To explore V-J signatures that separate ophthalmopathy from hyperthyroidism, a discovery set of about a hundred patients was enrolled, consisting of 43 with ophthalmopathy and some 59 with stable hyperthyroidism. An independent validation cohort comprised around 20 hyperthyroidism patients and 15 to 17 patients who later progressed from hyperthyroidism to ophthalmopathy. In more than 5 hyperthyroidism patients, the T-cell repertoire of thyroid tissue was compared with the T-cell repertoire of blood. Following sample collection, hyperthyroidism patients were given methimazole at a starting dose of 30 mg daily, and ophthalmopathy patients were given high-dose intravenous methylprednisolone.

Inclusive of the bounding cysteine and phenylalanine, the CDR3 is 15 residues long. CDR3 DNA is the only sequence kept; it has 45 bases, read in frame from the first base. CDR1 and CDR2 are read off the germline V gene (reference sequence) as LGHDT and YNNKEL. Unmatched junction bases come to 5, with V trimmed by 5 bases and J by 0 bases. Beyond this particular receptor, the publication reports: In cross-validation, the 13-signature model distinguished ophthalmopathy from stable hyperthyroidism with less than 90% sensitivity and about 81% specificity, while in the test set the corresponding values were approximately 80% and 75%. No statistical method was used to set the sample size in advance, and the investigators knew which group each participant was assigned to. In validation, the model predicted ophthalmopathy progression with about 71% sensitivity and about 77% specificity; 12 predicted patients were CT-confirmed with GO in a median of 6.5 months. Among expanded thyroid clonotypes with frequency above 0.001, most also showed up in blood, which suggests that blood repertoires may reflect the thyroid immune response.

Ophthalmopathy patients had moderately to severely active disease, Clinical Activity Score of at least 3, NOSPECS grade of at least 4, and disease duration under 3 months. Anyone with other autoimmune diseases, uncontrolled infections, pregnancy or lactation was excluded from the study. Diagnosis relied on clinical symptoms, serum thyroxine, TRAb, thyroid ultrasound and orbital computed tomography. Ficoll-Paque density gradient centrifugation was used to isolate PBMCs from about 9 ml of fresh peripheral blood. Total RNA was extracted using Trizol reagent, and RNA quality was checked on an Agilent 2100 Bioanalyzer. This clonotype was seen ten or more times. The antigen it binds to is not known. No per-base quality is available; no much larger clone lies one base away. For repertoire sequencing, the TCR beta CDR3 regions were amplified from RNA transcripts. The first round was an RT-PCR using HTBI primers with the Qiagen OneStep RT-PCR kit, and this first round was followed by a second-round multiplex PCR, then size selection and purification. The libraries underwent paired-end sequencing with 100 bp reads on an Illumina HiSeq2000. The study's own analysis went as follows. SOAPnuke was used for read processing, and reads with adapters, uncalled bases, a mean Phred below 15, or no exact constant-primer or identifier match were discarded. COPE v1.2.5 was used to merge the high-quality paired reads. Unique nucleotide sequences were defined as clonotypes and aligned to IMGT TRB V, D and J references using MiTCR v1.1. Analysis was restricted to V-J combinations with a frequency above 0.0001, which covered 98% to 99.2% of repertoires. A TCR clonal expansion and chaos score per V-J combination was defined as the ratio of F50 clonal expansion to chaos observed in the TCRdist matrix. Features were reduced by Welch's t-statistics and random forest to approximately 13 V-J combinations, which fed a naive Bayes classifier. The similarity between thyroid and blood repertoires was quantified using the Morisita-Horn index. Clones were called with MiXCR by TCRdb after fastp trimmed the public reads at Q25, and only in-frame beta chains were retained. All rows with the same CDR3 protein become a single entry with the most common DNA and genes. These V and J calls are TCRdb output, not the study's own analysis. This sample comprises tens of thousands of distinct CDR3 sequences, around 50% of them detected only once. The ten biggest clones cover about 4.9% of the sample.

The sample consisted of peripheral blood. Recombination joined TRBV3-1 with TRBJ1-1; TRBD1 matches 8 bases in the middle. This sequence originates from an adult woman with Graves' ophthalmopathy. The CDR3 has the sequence CASSGPTGVNTEAFF. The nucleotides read TGTGCCAGCAGCGGACCGACAGGGGTGAACACTGAAGCTTTCTTT. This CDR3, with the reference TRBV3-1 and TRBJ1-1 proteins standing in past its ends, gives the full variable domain DTAVSQTPKYLVTQMGNDKSIKCEQNLGHDTMYWYKQDSKKFLKIMFSYNNKELIINETVPNRFSPKSPDKAHLNLHINSLELGDSAVYFCASSGPTGVNTEAFFGQGTRLTVV.